This T cell receptor beta chain was recorded in a study of a mutant IDH1 vaccine in newly diagnosed glioma. Study-level information: Of treated patients, approximately 62% were men and about 38% women, averaging about 37 years.

Time point of the sample: week 47, end of study. Every vaccine dose comprised 300 ug of mutant IDH1 20-mer peptide plus topical imiquimod. Eight vaccinations were given in weeks 1, 3, 5, 7, 11, 15, 19 and 23. Using immunoSEQ multiplex PCR, the repertoire was profiled, and TCRdb retains in-frame clones only, with some absent. Among about 56,000 clones listed, less than 80% were seen once. About this clone itself: No antigen is known for it.

Findings and caveats of the study: Of the patients, 85% to 95% had vaccine-induced immune responses.

Trimming shortened V by 6 bases and J by 0 bases, and 12 bases separated the two germline ends. The V gene's germline CDR1 is SQVTM and CDR2 ANQGSEA. The length of the CDR3 is 13 residues. The sequenced sample was PBMCs, obtained from a glioma patient whose treatment included an IDH1 peptide vaccine. This TCR came from a man aged 50 to 60 with glioma. The rearrangement joins TRBV29-1 to TRBJ2-7; D remains ambiguous. DNA of the CDR3: TGCAGCGTCCCGGCTGACGGCTCCTACGAGCAGTACTTC. This encodes CSVPADGSYEQYF.